A selection of T cell receptor beta chains follows, all from one sample in a study of cytomegalovirus exposure and HLA in healthy donors. Produced via immunoSEQ multiplex PCR; TCRdb's table is partial and in-frame only. This sample has 90,000 to 150,000 clones, with roughly 80% found just once. Material: PBMCs. Receptors were obtained from a female donor in good health and CMV-seronegative. The CDR3 runs from the conserved cysteine through the conserved F or W. D genes are given only for firm matches. Not all rows give a size; the values are once, few, many and, for expanded clones, a class.

>TRBJ1-3|NA|once|TRBV11-2
TGTGCCAGCAGCTTAGAGCCGGGGGGGGACACCATATATTTT
CASSLEPGGDTIYF
>TRBJ2-1|NA|NA|TRBV11-2
TGTGCCAGCAGCTCCTCTTCCCATGAGCAGTTCTTC
CASSSSSHEQFF
>TRBJ2-2|TRBD1|NA|TRBV6-1
TGTGCCAGCAGTGTCCCAGACAGGGTCAAGCGCCAAAACACCGGGGAGCTGTTTTTT
CASSVPDRVKRQNTGELFF
>TRBJ2-1|TRBD1|NA|TRBV6-1
TGTGCCAGCAGGGAGACAGGGGGACCTACGAATGAGCAGTTCTTC
CASRETGGPTNEQFF
>TRBJ1-2|NA|NA|TRBV2
TGTGCCAGCAGGGGAGTGGGCTATGGCTACACCTTC
CASRGVGYGYTF
>TRBJ2-1|TRBD1|NA|TRBV4-3
TGCGCCAGCAGCCAAAAAAGGGCAGAGGGGGCGCAGGGTCGGGAGCAGTTCTTC
CASSQKRAEGAQGREQFF
>TRBJ2-1|NA|NA|TRBV4-1
TGCGCCAGCAGCCTTCAAACCGGGTCTAGGTACAATGAGCAGTTCTTC
CASSLQTGSRYNEQFF
>TRBJ2-2|TRBD1|NA|TRBV5-5
TGTGCCAGCAGCTTCCAGGGGGCAAGGACCGGGGAGCTGTTTTTT
CASSFQGARTGELFF
>TRBJ2-2|TRBD1|NA|TRBV6-1
TGTGCCAGCAGCAGATTACAGGGGAGCACCGGGGAGCTGTTTTTT
CASSRLQGSTGELFF
>TRBJ2-7|TRBD1|NA|TRBV10-2
TGCGCCAGCAGTGATACAGGGGCCTACGAGCAGTACTTC
CASSDTGAYEQYF
>TRBJ2-3|NA|NA|TRBV7-6
TGTGCCAGCAGCCCCCGGGGGACGTCCACAGATACGCAGTATTTT
CASSPRGTSTDTQYF
>TRBJ2-3|NA|NA|TRBV9
TGTGCCAGCAGCGCAACTAGCACAGATACGCAGTATTTT
CASSATSTDTQYF
>TRBJ2-1|NA|NA|TRBV23-1
TGCGCCAGCAGTCAATCGACAGCCTACAATGAGCAGTTCTTC
CASSQSTAYNEQFF
>TRBJ2-3|NA|NA|TRBV7-6
TGTGCCAGCAGCTTAGCGGACAGCTTCACAGATACGCAGTATTTT
CASSLADSFTDTQYF
>TRBJ1-4|NA|NA|TRBV14
TGTGCCAGCAGCCCCCGAATCGGCGGGACTAATGAAAAACTGTTTTTT
CASSPRIGGTNEKLFF
>TRBJ2-7|TRBD2|NA|TRBV6-6
TGTGCCAGCAGGCCTTCCGGGGTAGCGGGGGAGAACGAGCAGTACTTC
CASRPSGVAGENEQYF
>TRBJ1-4|NA|few|TRBV4-1
TGCGCCAGCAGCCAAGACGGACGTGGGGGGTCGCATGAAAAACTGTTTTTT
CASSQDGRGGSHEKLFF
>TRBJ1-2|NA|NA|TRBV29-1
TGCAGCGTTAGACACTCAGGTCAGGGGCATGGCTACACCTTC
CSVRHSGQGHGYTF
>TRBJ1-2|NA|NA|TRBV6-5
TGTGCCAGCAGTTACATCAACAGGGCAGATGGTGGCTACACCTTC
CASSYINRADGGYTF
>TRBJ1-6|NA|NA|TRBV30
TGTGCCTGGAGCGCACAGCCCTCCCCCCCCCTCCACTTT
CAWSAQPSPPLHF
>TRBJ1-1|NA|NA|TRBV11-2
TGTGCCAGCAGCTTAAGAGCGAACACTGAAGCTTTCTTT
CASSLRANTEAFF
>TRBJ1-6|NA|few|TRBV7-9
TGTGCCAGCAGCTTAGAACAGTATAATTCACCCCTCCACTTT
CASSLEQYNSPLHF
>TRBJ1-1|TRBD1|NA|TRBV5-1
TGCGCCAGCAGCTTCCGGGACAGTAACACTGAAGCTTTCTTT
CASSFRDSNTEAFF
>TRBJ1-5|NA|NA|TRBV19
TGTGCCAGTAGTTATAGCAATCAGCCCCAGCATTTT
CASSYSNQPQHF
>TRBJ2-1|TRBD1|NA|TRBV19
TGTGCCAGTAGTCGAGACAGGGGCGGATACAATGAGCAGTTCTTC
CASSRDRGGYNEQFF
>TRBJ1-4|TRBD1|NA|TRBV5-1
TGCGCCAGCAGCTTACAGGGGTCGGCTAATGAAAAACTGTTTTTT
CASSLQGSANEKLFF
>TRBJ2-2|TRBD1|NA|TRBV6-5
TGTGCCAGCAGGGGACAGGGGGAGGCCGGGGAGCTGTTTTTT
CASRGQGEAGELFF
>TRBJ1-1|TRBD1|once|TRBV13
TGTGCCAGCAGCTTAGGGACAGGGGTCCTCGAAGCTTTCTTT
CASSLGTGVLEAFF
>TRBJ2-2|TRBD1|few|TRBV6-4
TGTGCCAGCAGTGGTACAGGGGAGAACACCGGGGAGCTGTTTTTT
CASSGTGENTGELFF
>TRBJ2-2|TRBD2|NA|TRBV5-1
TGCGCCAGCAGCTTGGGGTCTAGCGGAGGGATCCGGGAGCTGTTTTTT
CASSLGSSGGIRELFF
>TRBJ2-1|NA|NA|TRBV7-3
TGTGCCAGCAGCCTGCTGGGGGGGCTGGAGCAGTTCTTC
CASSLLGGLEQFF
>TRBJ1-1|NA|NA|TRBV9
TGTGCCAGCAGCGTAGTCCCGGGGGGCATCACTGAAGCTTTCTTT
CASSVVPGGITEAFF
>TRBJ2-5|TRBD2|once|TRBV10-2
TGCGCCAGCAGGCAGACTAGCGGGGGAGCGGGCATTGAGCAGTACTTC
CASRQTSGGAGIEQYF
>TRBJ2-2|NA|NA|TRBV30
TGTGCCTGGAGTTATTCCGACAGAGACACCGGGGAGCTGTTTTTT
CAWSYSDRDTGELFF
>TRBJ2-1|TRBD1|NA|TRBV5-8
TGTGCCAGCAGCTTGGGGACAGGGGGCAATTACAATGAGCAGTTCTTC
CASSLGTGGNYNEQFF
>TRBJ2-2|NA|NA|TRBV6-4
TGTGCCAGCAGTGACTCATATTCCACCGGGGAGCTGTTTTTT
CASSDSYSTGELFF
>TRBJ1-5|NA|NA|TRBV6-5
TGTGCCAGCAGCCTAAAGGGGAATAGCAATCAGCCCCAGCATTTT
CASSLKGNSNQPQHF
>TRBJ1-3|NA|NA|TRBV5-1
TGCGCCAGCAGCTTGGTAGCTGGAAACACCATATATTTT
CASSLVAGNTIYF
>TRBJ2-7|NA|NA|TRBV6-5
TGTGCCAGCAGTCTCAAGACAGGCGAGCAGTACTTC
CASSLKTGEQYF
>TRBJ2-2|NA|NA|TRBV6-1
TGTGCCAGCAGTGAAACCCGAAATCCGGGATGGAACACCGGGGAGCTGTTTTTT
CASSETRNPGWNTGELFF
>TRBJ1-2|NA|NA|TRBV19
TGTGCCAGTAGTATCCATTCCGGGTACGGCTACACCTTC
CASSIHSGYGYTF
>TRBJ1-3|NA|few|TRBV6-5
TGTGCCAGCAGTTCGGACTCTTTCTCTGGAAACACCATATATTTT
CASSSDSFSGNTIYF
>TRBJ2-7|TRBD2|NA|TRBV2
TGTGCCAGCAACCCCCCGGCGGGGGGCGGTTCCTACGAGCAGTACTTC
CASNPPAGGGSYEQYF
>TRBJ1-3|NA|NA|TRBV19
TGTGCCAGTAGTATCGACGGGTACTCTGGAAACACCATATATTTT
CASSIDGYSGNTIYF
>TRBJ2-7|NA|NA|TRBV10-3
TGTGCCATCAGTGAGTTCAGCGATTACGAGCAGTACTTC
CAISEFSDYEQYF